The clone carrying this T cell receptor (beta chain) came up a few times. Using its own MiXCR run on the 5' RACE reads, TCRdb lists one record per CDR3 protein. This sample has around 570,000 distinct CDR3 sequences, with roughly 9.9% found just once. This CDR3 is 15 amino acids long. Trimming removed 1 base at V and 10 bases at J, with 19 bases between. These data originate in a study of identical twins. These data also formed part of another study, on yellow fever vaccine responses in identical twins.

The sample was PBMCs. This clonotype originated in a young woman in good health. The chain carries TRBV12-3 or TRBV12-4 and TRBJ1-1; D not resolved. The CDR3 sequence is CASSLVLQYSELAFF. The DNA of the CDR3 is TGTGCCAGCAGTTTAGTTTTGCAATACTCCGAATTAGCTTTCTTT.